This paragraph covers one TCR beta chain sequence. This record comes from a study of shared clonotypes between healthy human individuals. The method was immunoSEQ multiplex PCR; TCRdb's version includes in-frame clones alone and lacks a portion of them. This sample has hundreds of thousands of clones; just over 90% occur once, and the top ten carry about 24%. Terminally differentiated effector memory CD45RA+ cells were excluded by CCR7 positive selection of CD45RO-negative cells. Germline-derived CDR1 and CDR2 are SEHNR and FQNEAQ (reference sequence). Trimming cost V 6 bases and J 1 base; bases outside gene matches: 7. The length of the CDR3 is 18 residues.

J is TRBJ2-2 and V is TRBV7-9; 14 bases agree with TRBD2. The source material was naive CD8+ T cells sorted from blood. This clonotype originated in a man aged 25-45 years in good health. CDR3 DNA sequence: TGTGCCAGCAGACAAGGGACTAGCGGGAGAAGGAACACCGGGGAGCTGTTTTTT. Protein: CASRQGTSGRRNTGELFF. Full variable domain (outside the CDR3, taken from reference TRBV7-9 and TRBJ2-2): DTGVSQNPRHKITKRGQNVTFRCDPISEHNRLYWYRQTLGQGPEFLTYFQNEAQLEKSRLLSDRFSAERPKGSFSTLEIQRTEQGDSAMYLCASRQGTSGRRNTGELFFGEGSRLTVL.